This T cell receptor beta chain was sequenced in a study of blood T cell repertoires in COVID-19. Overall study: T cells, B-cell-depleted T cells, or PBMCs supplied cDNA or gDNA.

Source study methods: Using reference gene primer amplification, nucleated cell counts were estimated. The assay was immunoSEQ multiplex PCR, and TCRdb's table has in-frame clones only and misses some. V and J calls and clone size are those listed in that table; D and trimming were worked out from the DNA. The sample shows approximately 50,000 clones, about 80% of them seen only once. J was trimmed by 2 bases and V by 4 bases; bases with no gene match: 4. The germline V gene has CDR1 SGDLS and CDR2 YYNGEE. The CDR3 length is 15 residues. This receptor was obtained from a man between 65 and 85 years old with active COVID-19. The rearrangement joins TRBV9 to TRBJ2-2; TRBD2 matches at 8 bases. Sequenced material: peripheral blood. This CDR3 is CASSTRGGNTGELFF. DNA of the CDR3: TGTGCCAGCAGCACCCGGGGGGGCAACACCGGGGAGCTGTTTTTT.